One and the same sample provided the 14 T cell receptor beta chains below, sequenced in a study of Graves' ophthalmopathy and Graves' hyperthyroidism. Amplification of TCR beta CDR3 regions used RNA transcripts. HTBI primers served in a first-round RT-PCR, which a second-round multiplex PCR followed. TCRdb called the multiplex PCR reads again in MiXCR, with one record for every CDR3 protein. The table has roughly 380,000 distinct CDR3 sequences, 15% to 19% seen once. The sequencing sample was made of peripheral blood. Receptors originate from a woman between 18 and 30 years old with stable Graves' hyperthyroidism.

This clonotype was picked up many times. V and J are TRBV2 and TRBJ1-2; 7 bases map to TRBD1. The V and J ends lost 4 bases and 6 bases, in that order; junction bases with no gene match: 5. CDR3 length equals 13 residues. The germline V gene encodes CDR1 SNHLY and CDR2 FYNNEI. CDR3 loop: CASSATDRDGYTF. In DNA, the CDR3 is TGTGCCAGCAGTGCGACAGACAGGGATGGCTACACCTTC.

This clonotype came up a few times. Relative to the germline gene, one junction end is altered; a read error may explain this. The chain uses TRBV27 and TRBJ2-5, with TRBD2 matching 8 bases. The length of the CDR3 is 14 residues. The germline V gene encodes CDR1 MNHEY and CDR2 SMNVEV (reference sequence). CDR3 bases: TGTGCCAGCAGTGTAGCGGGGACCCAAGGGACCCAGTACTTC. It specifies CASSVAGTQGTQYF.

This clonotype showed up many times. The chain couples TRBV9 to TRBJ1-2; D unresolved. Germline V CDR1 and CDR2: SGDLS, YYNGEE. Trimming left V 0 bases short and J 3 bases short, with 9 bases between. This CDR3 has 14 residues. As DNA, the CDR3 is TGTGCCAGCAGCGTAGGGGGAGGTGACTATGGCTACACCTTC. Its protein product is CASSVGGGDYGYTF.

In regard to this clonotype: This could be a read error, since a much larger clone is one nucleotide away. The gene calls are TRBV27 and TRBJ1-6; TRBD1 matches at 9 bases. The CDR3 is 16 residues long. Losses at the gene ends were 7 bases for V and 9 bases for J; bases not matched to a gene: 13. Looked up from germline, CDR1 is MNHEY and CDR2 is SMNVEV (reference sequence). This chain's CDR3 is CASNRPQQGASSPLHF. DNA of the CDR3: TGTGCCAGCAACCGACCCCAACAGGGGGCTTCTTCACCCCTCCACTTT.

This clonotype was observed a handful of times. The chain combines TRBV20-1 with TRBJ1-1; TRBD1 is a possible D gene (6 bases). Trimming took 5 bases from V and 6 from J, leaving 10 bases between them. This CDR3 is built from 11 residues. Germline assignment: CDR1 DFQATT and CDR2 SNEGSKA (reference sequence). The CDR3, as DNA: TGCAGTGCTGCAAACAGGGCTGAAGCTTTCTTT. Protein: CSAANRAEAFF.

This clonotype was recorded at least ten times. The chain combines TRBV20-1 with TRBJ2-4; weak D call: TRBD1 (5 bases). The CDR3 extends over 16 amino acids. Per the germline V gene, CDR1 is DFQATT and CDR2 is SNEGSKA (reference sequence). V gave up 6 bases and J gave up 1 base, with 19 bases separating them. CDR3 protein: CSAARGGLGAKNIQYF. The CDR3 nucleotides are TGCAGTGCCGCAAGGGGTGGGCTTGGGGCCAAAAACATTCAGTACTTC.

In its sample, this clonotype was seen many times. The V and J genes are TRBV27 and TRBJ1-1; TRBD1 matches at 7 bases. The CDR3 sequence is 14 residues long. The germline gives CDR1 MNHEY, CDR2 SMNVEV (reference sequence). With V trimmed by 6 bases and J by 1 base, 5 bases remained unmatched. Written as DNA, the CDR3 is TGTGCCAGCAGGACGGGACAGAGGAACACTGAAGCTTTCTTT. Amino acids: CASRTGQRNTEAFF.

The J gene is TRBJ1-1, the V gene TRBV18, with D unclear. The CDR3 is made up of 13 amino acids. Trimming shortened V by 2 bases and J by 2 bases, and 6 bases separated the two germline ends. In germline, CDR1 is KGHSH, CDR2 LQKENI. The CDR3 region has the DNA TGTGCCAGCTCACCAAACGGAAACACTGAAGCTTTCTTT. It translates to CASSPNGNTEAFF.

This clonotype has ten or more counts. The J gene is TRBJ2-5, the V gene TRBV10-3; the D gene is possibly TRBD1 (5 bases). Trimming removed 5 bases from V and 2 bases from J, with 12 bases in between. CDR1 and CDR2 from the germline V gene are ENHRY and SYGVKD. The CDR3 has 14 amino acids. The CDR3 DNA follows: TGTGCCATCAGTCCTGACAGAGTTCAAGAGACCCAGTACTTC. Protein: CAISPDRVQETQYF.

In this sample, this clonotype turned up many times. The CDR3 DNA follows: TGTGCCAGTAGTTCGGCTTTACTGGGACAGGGGGAAATTGGCTACACCTTC. This sequence encodes CASSSALLGQGEIGYTF. This chain links TRBV19 with TRBJ1-2; 11 bases are a match to TRBD1. J was trimmed by 7 bases and V by 5 bases; bases with no gene match: 15. CDR3 length equals 17 residues. CDR1 is LNHDA, CDR2 SQIVND, per germline (reference sequence).

This clonotype was seen many times. This chain links TRBV12-3 or TRBV12-4 with TRBJ2-7, with D perhaps assigned TRBD1 or TRBD2 (5 bases each). The germline V and J ends were trimmed by 7 bases and 5 bases, with 21 bases remaining between them. CDR3 length: 15 residues. The CDR3 DNA reads as TGTGCCAGCACCCTGGGACCGCACATATGGAACGAGCAGTACTTC. Its translation: CASTLGPHIWNEQYF.

The sample holds many counts of this clonotype. CDR3 in DNA: TGTGCCAGCAGTGGGTACAGGGGAATCCAAGAGACCCAGTACTTC. This translates into CASSGYRGIQETQYF. The chain links TRBV6-1 to TRBJ2-5; 7 bases align to TRBD1. The CDR3 spans 15 residues. Per germline, CDR1 MNHNS and CDR2 SASEGT. V lost 4 bases and J lost 1; bases outside the gene matches: 6.

The sample holds many counts of this clonotype. V usage is TRBV28 and J usage is TRBJ2-6; no reliable D call. From germline, CDR1 is MDHEN and CDR2 SYDVKM. Trimming cost V 5 bases and J 1 base, with 9 bases left between them. The CDR3 is 15 residues long. The CDR3 region is CASSRFGSGANVLTF. CDR3 nucleotide sequence: TGTGCCAGCAGTCGATTTGGTTCTGGGGCCAACGTCCTGACTTTC.

There are many counts of this clonotype. V usage is TRBV27 and J usage is TRBJ2-7; 12 nucleotides align to TRBD1. J lost 6 bases, V lost 9 bases, and 6 bases had no gene match. The germline CDR1 and CDR2 sequences are MNHEY and SMNVEV (reference sequence). There are 13 residues in the CDR3. CDR3 DNA: TGTGCCAGTTCGGGACAGGGGGCCGGCGAGCAGTACTTC. Encoded protein: CASSGQGAGEQYF.